The entry below gives a single T cell receptor beta chain sequence along with its context. Its specificity is unknown. This sample was included in a study of T-cell memory formation after mild COVID-19. The study's findings and limits: Contracting CD4+ clones were located mainly in CM and EM, and CD8+ clones in EMRA.

Constant-segment primers were used for 5'RACE, and the resulting TCR alpha and TCR beta cDNA libraries carried sample barcodes and UMIs. TCRdb itself ran the 5' RACE reads through MiXCR, one entry per CDR3 protein. The sample consists of fewer than 250,000 distinct CDR3 sequences, 15% to 17% of them appearing once. This CDR3 comprises 13 residues. CDR1 is LNHNV and CDR2 is YYDKDF in the germline V gene (reference sequence). The ends were cut back, 1 base at V and 3 bases at J, with 7 bases in the middle. Material for sequencing was PBMCs or a T cell subset sorted from them (not recorded which). The genes are TRBV15 and TRBJ2-7; tentatively, D is TRBD1 (5 bases). The receptor was derived from an adult woman who had mild COVID-19 (a few samples of this study predate the infection). Cell type and time point are not known. The CDR3 region has the DNA TGTGCCACCAGCAGAGTAGGACACTACGAGCAGTACTTC. Translated, it gives CATSRVGHYEQYF.